This T cell receptor beta chain was identified in a study of lymphopenia after photon versus proton radiotherapy. V shed 5 bases and J 6 bases; nucleotides not matched to a gene: 11. The CDR3 is made up of 15 amino acids. CDR1 MNHNY and CDR2 SVGAGI come from the germline V gene (reference sequence). Produced via immunoSEQ multiplex PCR; TCRdb's table is partial and in-frame only. Of some 27,000 clones in the sample, about four fifths were seen once. A remark on this clone: Antigen unknown.

Findings and limits, study-wide: Photon-treated patients lost naive T cells and TCR diversity; proton-treated stayed stable. Only patients who died were analyzed for survival; proton advantage is unproven. Oligoclonal CD8+ Temra expansion after nadir drove photon patients' diversity drop.

The receptor comes from a man aged 50 or older with gastric cancer. The gene calls are TRBV6-6 and TRBJ1-2, with 8 bases matching TRBD1. The input for sequencing was peripheral blood, taken from a patient treated with photon-based radiotherapy. Here the CDR3 DNA reads TGTGCCAGCAGTCCTCGGACAGGGACATATAATGGCTACACCTTC. This sequence encodes CASSPRTGTYNGYTF.